The sequence of this TCR beta chain was determined in a study of blood T cell repertoires in COVID-19. Only in-frame clones appear in the TCRdb table, and some are missing; sequencing was by immunoSEQ multiplex PCR. This table holds about 90,000 clones, about 91% found once. Germline V lookup: CDR1 SGHTA, CDR2 FQGNSA. The V and J ends lost 2 bases and 2 bases respectively, with 11 bases between them. The CDR3 sequence is 15 residues long. This clonotype was sampled from a human donor with active COVID-19. The donor label of this sample is uncertain. The sequenced material came from peripheral blood. The genes are TRBV7-2 and TRBJ2-3, with a possible D match to TRBD2 (6 bases). The CDR3 spells CASSLRAGYTDTQYF. The CDR3 nucleotides are TGTGCCAGCAGCTTAAGGGCGGGGTACACAGATACGCAGTATTTT.